This T cell receptor beta chain was obtained from a study of blood T cell repertoires in COVID-19. As for the study in general: PBMCs, B-cell-depleted T cells, or T cells were the source of the cDNA or gDNA that made up the material.

CDR3 length: 11 residues. Germline V CDR1 and CDR2: MDHEN, SYDVKM. Deletions cut 5 bases from V and 6 bases from J, with 5 bases between. Profiled with immunoSEQ multiplex PCR; TCRdb holds only in-frame clones, not every one. Among about 140,000 clones listed, roughly 89% were seen once. Participants had their cohort set by participant-reported clinical history. Among Cohort 3 donors, those recovered had two negative PCRs, clearance, or symptom resolution. The chain couples TRBV28 to TRBJ2-1; D is unresolved. The TCR was taken from a middle-aged man who had recovered from COVID-19. What was sequenced was PBMCs or T cells enriched from blood (not recorded which). The chain's CDR3 is CASSPLNEQFF. CDR3 nucleotide sequence: TGTGCCAGCAGTCCCCTCAATGAGCAGTTCTTC.